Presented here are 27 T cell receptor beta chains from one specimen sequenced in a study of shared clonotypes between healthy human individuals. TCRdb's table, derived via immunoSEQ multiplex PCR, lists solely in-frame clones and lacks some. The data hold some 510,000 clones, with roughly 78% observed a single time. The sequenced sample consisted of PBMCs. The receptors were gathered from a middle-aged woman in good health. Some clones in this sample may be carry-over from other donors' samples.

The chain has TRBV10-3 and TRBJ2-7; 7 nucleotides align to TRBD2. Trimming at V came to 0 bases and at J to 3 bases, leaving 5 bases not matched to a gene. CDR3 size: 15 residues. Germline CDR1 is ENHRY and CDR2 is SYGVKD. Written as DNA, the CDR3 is TGTGCCATCAGTGAGTCTCCTAGCGGCGACTACGAGCAGTACTTC. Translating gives CAISESPSGDYEQYF.

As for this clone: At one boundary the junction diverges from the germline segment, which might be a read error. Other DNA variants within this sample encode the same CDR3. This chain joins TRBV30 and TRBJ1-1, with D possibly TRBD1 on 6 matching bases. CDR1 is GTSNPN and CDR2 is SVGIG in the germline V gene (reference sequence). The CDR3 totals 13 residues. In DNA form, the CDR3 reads TGTGCCTGGAGTGTATCAGGGGACACTGAGGCTTTCTTT. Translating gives CAWSVSGDTEAFF.

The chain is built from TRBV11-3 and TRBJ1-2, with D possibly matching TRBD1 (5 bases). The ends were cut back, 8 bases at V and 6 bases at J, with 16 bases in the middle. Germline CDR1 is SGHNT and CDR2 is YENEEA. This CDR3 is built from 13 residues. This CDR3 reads CASLKRGTDGYTF. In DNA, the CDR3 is TGTGCCAGCCTAAAGCGCGGGACGGATGGCTACACCTTC.

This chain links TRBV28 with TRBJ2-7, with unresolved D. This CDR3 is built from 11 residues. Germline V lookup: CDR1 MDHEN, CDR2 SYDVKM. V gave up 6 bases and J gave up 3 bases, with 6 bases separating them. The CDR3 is CASRHNYEQYF. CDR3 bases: TGTGCCAGCAGGCACAACTACGAGCAGTACTTC.

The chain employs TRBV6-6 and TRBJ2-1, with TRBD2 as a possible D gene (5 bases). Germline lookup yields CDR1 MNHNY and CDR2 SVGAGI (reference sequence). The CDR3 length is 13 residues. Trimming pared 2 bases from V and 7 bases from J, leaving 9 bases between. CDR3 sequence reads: CASSYVSGNEQFF. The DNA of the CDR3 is TGTGCCAGCAGTTACGTGTCGGGGAATGAGCAGTTCTTC.

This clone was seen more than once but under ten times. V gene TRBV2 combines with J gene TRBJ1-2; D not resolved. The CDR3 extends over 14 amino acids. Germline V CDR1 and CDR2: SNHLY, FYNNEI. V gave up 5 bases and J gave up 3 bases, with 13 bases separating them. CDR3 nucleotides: TGTGCCAGCAGTAGGGCTCGGATATACTATGGCTACACCTTC. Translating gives CASSRARIYYGYTF.

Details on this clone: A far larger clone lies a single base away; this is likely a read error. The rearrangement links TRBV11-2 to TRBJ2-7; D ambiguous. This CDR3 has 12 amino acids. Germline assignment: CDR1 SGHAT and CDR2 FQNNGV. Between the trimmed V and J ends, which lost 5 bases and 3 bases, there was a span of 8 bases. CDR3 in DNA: TGTGCCAGCAGCATGAGGAGCTACGAGCAGTACTTC. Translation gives CASSMRSYEQYF.

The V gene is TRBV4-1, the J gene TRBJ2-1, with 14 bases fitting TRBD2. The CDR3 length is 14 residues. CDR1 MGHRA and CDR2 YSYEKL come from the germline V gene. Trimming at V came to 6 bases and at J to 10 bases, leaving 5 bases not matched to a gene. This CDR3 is CASRGTSGRLEQFF. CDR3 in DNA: TGCGCCAGCAGAGGGACTAGCGGGAGATTGGAGCAGTTCTTC.

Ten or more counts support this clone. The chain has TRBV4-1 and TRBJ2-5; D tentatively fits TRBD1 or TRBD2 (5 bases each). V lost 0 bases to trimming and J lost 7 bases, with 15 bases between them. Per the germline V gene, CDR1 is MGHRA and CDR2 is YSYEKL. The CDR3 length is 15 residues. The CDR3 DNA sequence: TGCGCCAGCAGCCAAGACCCTGGGGCCCGGGGGACCCAGTACTTC. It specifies CASSQDPGARGTQYF.

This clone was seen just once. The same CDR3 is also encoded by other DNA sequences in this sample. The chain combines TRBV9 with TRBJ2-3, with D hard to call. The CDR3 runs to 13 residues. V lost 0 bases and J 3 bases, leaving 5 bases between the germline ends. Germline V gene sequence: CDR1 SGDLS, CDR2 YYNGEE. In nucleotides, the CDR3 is TGTGCCAGCAGCGTAGTAGGGACAGATACGCAGTATTTT. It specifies CASSVVGTDTQYF.

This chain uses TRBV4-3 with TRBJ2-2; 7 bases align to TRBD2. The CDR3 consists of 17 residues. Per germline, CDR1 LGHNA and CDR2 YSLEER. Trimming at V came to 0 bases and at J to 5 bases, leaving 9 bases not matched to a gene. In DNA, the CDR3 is TGCGCCAGCAGCCAAGATCCGGGCCTAGCGGAGACCGGGGAGCTGTTTTTT. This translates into CASSQDPGLAETGELFF.

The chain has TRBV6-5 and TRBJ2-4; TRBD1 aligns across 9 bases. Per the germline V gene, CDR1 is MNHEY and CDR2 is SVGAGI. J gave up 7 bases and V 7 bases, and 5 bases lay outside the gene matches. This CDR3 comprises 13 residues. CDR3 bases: TGTGCCAGCACCCAACAGGGGGCTAACATTCAGTACTTC. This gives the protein CASTQQGANIQYF.

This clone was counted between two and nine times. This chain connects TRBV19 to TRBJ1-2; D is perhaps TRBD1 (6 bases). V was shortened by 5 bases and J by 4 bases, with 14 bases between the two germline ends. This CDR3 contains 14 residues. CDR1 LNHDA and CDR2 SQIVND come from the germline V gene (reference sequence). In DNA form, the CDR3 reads TGTGCCAGTAGTCAGACACAGGGATTCTATGGCTACACCTTC. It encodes CASSQTQGFYGYTF.

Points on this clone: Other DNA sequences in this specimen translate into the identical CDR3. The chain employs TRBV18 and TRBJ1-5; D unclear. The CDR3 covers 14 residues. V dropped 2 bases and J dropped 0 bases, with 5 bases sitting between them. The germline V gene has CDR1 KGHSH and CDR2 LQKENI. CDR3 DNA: TGTGCCAGCTCACCAACCGATAGCAATCAGCCCCAGCATTTT. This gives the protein CASSPTDSNQPQHF.

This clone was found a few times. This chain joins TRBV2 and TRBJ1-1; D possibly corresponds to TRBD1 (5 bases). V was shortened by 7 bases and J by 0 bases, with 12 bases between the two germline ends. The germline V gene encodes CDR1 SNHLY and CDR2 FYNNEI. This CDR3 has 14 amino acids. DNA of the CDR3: TGTGCCAGCACCGAGGGGCGGTTGAACACTGAAGCTTTCTTT. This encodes CASTEGRLNTEAFF.

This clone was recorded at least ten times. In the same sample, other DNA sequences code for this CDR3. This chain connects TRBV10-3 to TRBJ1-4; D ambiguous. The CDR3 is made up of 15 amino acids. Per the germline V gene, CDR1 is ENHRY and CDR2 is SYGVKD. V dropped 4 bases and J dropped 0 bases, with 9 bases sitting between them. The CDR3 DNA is TGTGCCATCAGTGCCCAGGTGACAACTAATGAAAAACTGTTTTTT. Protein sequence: CAISAQVTTNEKLFF.

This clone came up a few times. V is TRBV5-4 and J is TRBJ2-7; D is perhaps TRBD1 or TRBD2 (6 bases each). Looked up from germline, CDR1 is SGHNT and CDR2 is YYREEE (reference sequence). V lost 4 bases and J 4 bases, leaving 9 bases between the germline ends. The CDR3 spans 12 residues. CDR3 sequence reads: CASSRGPYEQYF. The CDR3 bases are TGTGCCAGCAGCCGGGGGCCGTACGAGCAGTACTTC.

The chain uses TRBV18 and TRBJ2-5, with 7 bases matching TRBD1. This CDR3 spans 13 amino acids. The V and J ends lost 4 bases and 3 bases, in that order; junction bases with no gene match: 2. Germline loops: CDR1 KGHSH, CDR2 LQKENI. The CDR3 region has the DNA TGTGCCAGCTCACTAGGGACAGAAGAGACCCAGTACTTC. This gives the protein CASSLGTEETQYF.

The CDR3 bases are TGTGCCAGCAGCTCAGGGGGCTCTAGCAATCAGCCCCAGCATTTT. It translates to CASSSGGSSNQPQHF. The V gene is TRBV28, the J gene TRBJ1-5; 8 positions match TRBD1. V dropped 6 bases and J dropped 0; count of bases not matched to a gene: 4. The CDR3 runs 15 residues. Germline CDR1 and CDR2: MDHEN and SYDVKM.

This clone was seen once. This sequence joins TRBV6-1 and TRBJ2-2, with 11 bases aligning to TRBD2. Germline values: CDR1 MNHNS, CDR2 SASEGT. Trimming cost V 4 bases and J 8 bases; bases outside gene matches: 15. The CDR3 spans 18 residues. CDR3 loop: CASSGLTSGSSGVGELFF. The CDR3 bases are TGTGCCAGCAGTGGACTCACTAGCGGGAGTTCTGGGGTGGGGGAGCTGTTTTTT.

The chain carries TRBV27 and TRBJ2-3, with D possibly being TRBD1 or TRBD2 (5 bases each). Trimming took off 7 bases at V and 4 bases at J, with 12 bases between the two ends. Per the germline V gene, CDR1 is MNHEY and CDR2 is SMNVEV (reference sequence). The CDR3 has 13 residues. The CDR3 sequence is CASMARGPDTQYF. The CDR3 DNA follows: TGTGCCAGCATGGCCCGGGGACCAGATACGCAGTATTTT.

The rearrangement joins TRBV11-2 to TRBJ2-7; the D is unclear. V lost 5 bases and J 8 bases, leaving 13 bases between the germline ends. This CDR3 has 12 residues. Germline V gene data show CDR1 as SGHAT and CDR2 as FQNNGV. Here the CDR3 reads CASSPSARQQYF. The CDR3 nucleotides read TGTGCCAGCAGCCCCAGCGCAAGGCAGCAGTACTTC.

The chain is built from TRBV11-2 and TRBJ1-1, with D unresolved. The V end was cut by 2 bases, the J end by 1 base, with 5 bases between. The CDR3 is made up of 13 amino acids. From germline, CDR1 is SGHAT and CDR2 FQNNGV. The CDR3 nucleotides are TGTGCCAGCAGCTTACACCAGAACACTGAAGCTTTCTTT. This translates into CASSLHQNTEAFF.

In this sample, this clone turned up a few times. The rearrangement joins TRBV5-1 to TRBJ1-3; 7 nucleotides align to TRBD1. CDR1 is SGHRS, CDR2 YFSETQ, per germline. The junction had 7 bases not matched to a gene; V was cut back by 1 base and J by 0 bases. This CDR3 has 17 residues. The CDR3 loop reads CASSLTGDSHSGNTIYF. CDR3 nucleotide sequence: TGCGCCAGCAGCTTGACAGGGGACTCTCACTCTGGAAACACCATATATTTT.

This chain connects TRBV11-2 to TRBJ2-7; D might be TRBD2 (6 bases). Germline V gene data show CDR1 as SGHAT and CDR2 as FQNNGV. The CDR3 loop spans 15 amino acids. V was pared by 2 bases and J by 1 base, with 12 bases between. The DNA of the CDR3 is TGTGCCAGCAGCTTAAACCTAGCGAAGTCCTACGAGCAGTACTTC. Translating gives CASSLNLAKSYEQYF.

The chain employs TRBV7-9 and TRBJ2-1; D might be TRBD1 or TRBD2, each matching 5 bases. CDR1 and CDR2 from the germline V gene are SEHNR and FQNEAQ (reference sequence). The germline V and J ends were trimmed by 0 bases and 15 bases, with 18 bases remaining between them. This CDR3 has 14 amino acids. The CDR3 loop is CASSLAGEGRIWFF. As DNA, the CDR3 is TGTGCCAGCAGCTTAGCGGGGGAAGGGCGTATATGGTTCTTC. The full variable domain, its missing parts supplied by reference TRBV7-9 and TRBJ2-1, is DTGVSQNPRHKITKRGQNVTFRCDPISEHNRLYWYRQTLGQGPEFLTYFQNEAQLEKSRLLSDRFSAERPKGSFSTLEIQRTEQGDSAMYLCASSLAGEGRIWFFGPGTRLTVL.

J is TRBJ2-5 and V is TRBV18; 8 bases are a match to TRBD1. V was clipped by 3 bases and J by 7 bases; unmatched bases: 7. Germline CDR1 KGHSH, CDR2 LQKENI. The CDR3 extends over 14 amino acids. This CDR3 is CASSPTTGEGTQYF. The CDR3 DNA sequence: TGTGCCAGCTCACCTACGACAGGGGAAGGGACCCAGTACTTC.